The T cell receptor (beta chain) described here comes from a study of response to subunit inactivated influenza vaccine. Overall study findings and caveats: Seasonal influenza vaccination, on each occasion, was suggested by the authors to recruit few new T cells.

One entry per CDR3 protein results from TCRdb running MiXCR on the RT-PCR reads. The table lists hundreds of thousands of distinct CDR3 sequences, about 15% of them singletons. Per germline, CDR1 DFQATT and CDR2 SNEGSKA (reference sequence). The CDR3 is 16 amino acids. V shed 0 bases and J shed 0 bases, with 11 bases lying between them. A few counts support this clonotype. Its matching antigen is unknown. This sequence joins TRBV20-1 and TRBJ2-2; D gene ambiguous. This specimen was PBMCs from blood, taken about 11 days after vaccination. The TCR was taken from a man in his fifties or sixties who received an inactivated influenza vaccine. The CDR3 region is CSAREQRYSNTGELFF. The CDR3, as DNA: TGCAGTGCTAGAGAACAGAGATATTCGAACACCGGGGAGCTGTTTTTT.